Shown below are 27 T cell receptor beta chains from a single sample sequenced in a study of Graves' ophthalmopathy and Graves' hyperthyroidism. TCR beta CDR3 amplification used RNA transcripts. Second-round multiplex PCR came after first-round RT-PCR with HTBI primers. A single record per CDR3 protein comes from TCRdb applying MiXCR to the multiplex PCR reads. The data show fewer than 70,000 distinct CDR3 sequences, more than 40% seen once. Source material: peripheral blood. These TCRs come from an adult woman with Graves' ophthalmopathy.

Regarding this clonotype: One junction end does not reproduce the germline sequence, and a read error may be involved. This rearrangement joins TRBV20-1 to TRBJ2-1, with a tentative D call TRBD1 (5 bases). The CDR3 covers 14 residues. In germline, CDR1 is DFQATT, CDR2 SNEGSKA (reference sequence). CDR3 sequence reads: CSALTGLGYNEQLF. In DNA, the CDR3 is TGCAGTGCCTTAACAGGTTTGGGTTACAATGAGCAGCTCTTC.

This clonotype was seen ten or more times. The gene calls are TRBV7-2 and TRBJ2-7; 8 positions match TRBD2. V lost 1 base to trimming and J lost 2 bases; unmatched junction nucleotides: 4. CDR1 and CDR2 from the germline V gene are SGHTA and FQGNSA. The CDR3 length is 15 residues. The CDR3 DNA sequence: TGTGCCAGCAGCTTAGAAACGGGGGGGGCCTACGAGCAGTACTTC. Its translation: CASSLETGGAYEQYF.

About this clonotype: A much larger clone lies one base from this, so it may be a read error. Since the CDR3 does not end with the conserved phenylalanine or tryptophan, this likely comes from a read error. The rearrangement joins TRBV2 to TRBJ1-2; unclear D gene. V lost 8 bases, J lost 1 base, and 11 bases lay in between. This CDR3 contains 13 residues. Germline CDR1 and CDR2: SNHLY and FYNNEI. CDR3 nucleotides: TGTGCCAGCTCACCAAAGAATAACTATGGCTACACCTAC. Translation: CASSPKNNYGYTY.

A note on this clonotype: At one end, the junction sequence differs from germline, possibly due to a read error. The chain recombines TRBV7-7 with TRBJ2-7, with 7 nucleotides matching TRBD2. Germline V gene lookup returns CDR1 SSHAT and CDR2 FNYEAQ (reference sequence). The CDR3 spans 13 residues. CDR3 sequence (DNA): TGTGCTAGCAGCCTGGCGGGAGACGACGAGCAGTACTTC. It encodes CASSLAGDDEQYF.

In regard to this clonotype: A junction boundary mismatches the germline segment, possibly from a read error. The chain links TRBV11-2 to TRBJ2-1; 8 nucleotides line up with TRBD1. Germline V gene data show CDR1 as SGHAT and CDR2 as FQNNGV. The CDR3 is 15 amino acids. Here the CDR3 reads CAGSRTGQASYEQFF. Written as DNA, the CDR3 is TGTGCCGGCAGCAGGACGGGACAGGCTTCCTACGAGCAGTTCTTC.

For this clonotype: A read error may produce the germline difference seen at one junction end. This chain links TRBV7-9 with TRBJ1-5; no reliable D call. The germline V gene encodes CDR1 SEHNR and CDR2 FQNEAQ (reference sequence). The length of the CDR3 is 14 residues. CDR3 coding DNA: TGTGCCAACAGCTTAGCGGCGGGGTGGCAGCCCCAGCATTTT. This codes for CANSLAAGWQPQHF.

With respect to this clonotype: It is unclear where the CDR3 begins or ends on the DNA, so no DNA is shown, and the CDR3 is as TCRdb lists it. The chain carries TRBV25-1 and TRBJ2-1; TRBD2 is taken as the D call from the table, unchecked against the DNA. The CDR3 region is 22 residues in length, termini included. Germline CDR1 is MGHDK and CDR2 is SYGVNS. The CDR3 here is CASSFYICSARLATSGYNEQFF.

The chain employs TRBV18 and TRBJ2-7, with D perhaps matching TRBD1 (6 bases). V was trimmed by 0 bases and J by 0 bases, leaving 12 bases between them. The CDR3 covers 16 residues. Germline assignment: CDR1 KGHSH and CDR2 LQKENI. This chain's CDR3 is CASSPPGASSSYEQYF. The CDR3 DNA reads TGTGCCAGCTCACCACCGGGGGCTTCGAGCTCCTACGAGCAGTACTTC.

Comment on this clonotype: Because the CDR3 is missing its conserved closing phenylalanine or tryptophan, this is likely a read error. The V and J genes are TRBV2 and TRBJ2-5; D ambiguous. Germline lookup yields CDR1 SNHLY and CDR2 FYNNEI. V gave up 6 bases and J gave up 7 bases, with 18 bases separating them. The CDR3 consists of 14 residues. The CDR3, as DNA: TGTGCCAGCAGATCCCCGAGTAGTAAGGGGACCCAGTACTCC. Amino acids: CASRSPSSKGTQYS.

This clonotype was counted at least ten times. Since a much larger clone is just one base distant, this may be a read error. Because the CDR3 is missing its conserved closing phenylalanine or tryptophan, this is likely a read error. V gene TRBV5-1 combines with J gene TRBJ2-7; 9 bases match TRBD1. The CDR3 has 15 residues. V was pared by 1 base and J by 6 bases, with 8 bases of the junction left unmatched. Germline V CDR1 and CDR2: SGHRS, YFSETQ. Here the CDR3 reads CASSLQPGQGSEQYL. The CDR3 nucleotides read TGCGCCAGCAGCTTGCAACCGGGACAGGGATCCGAGCAGTACCTC.

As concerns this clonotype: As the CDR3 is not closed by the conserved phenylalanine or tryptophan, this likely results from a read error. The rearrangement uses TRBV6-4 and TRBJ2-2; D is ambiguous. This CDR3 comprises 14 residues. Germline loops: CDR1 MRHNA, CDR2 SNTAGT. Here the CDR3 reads CASSDGPDTGELFS. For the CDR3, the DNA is TGCGCCAGCAGTGATGGGCCTGACACCGGGGAGCTGTTTTCT.

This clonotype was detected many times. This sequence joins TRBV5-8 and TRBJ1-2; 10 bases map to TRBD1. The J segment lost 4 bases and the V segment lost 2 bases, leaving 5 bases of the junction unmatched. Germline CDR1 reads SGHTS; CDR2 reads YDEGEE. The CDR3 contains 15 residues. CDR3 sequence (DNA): TGTGCCAGCAGCTTCCGGGACAGGGGTGCCTATGGCTACACCTTC. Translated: CASSFRDRGAYGYTF.

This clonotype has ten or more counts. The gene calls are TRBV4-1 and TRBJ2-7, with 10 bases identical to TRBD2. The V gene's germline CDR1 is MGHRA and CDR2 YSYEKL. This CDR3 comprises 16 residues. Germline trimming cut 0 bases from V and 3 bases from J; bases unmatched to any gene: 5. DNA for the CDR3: TGCGCCAGCAGCCAAGATGGGACTAGCGTGGGCTACGAGCAGTACTTC. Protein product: CASSQDGTSVGYEQYF.

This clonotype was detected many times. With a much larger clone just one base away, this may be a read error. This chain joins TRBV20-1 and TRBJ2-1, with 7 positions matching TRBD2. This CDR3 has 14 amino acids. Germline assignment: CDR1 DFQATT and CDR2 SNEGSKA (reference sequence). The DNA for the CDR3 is TGCCGTGCTAATGGGGAGGGCGGGTACAATGAGCAGTTCTTC. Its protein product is CRANGEGGYNEQFF.

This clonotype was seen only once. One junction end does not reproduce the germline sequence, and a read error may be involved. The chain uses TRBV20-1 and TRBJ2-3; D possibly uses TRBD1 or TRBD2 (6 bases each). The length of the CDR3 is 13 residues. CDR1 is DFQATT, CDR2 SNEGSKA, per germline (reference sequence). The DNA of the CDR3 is TGCAGTGCTAGGTACGGGGGCACAGATACGCGGTATTTT. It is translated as CSARYGGTDTRYF.

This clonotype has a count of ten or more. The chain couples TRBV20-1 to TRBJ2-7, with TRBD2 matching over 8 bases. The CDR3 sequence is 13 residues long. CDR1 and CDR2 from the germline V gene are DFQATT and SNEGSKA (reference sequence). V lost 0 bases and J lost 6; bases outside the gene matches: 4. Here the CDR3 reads CSARDSGTPEQYF. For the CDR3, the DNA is TGCAGTGCTAGAGATAGCGGGACGCCCGAGCAGTACTTC.

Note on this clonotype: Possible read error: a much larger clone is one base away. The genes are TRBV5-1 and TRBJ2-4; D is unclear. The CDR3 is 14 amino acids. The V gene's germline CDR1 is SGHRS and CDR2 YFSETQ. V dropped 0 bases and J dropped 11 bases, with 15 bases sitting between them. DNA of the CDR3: TGCGCCAGCAGCTTGGGGTCCCCCGAAGGTTTTCAGTACTTC. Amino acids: CASSLGSPEGFQYF.

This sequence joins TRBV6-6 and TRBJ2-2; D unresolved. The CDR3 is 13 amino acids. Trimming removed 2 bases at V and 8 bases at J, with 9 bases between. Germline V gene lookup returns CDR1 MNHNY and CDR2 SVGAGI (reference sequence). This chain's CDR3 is CASSYDVIGELFF. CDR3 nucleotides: TGTGCCAGCAGTTACGACGTAATAGGGGAGCTGTTTTTT.

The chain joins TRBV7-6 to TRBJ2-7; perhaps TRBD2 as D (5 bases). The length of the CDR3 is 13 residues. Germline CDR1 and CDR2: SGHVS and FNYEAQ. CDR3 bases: TGTGCTAGAGCCCTAGCCTCCGTTTACGAGCAGTACTTC. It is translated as CARALASVYEQYF.

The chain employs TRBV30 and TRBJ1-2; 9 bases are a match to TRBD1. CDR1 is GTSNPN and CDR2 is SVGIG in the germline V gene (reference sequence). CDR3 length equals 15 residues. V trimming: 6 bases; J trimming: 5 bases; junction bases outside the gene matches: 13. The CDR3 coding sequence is TGTGCCTGCCATACCAAGACAGGGGGGGTATATGGCTACACCTTC. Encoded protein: CACHTKTGGVYGYTF.

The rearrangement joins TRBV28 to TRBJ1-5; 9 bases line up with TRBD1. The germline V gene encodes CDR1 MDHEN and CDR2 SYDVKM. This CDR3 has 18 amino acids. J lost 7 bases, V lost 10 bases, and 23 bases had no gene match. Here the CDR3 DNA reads TGTGCCATCAACCCGGGCGGGGGAGACAGGGGGATATGGCAGCCCCAGCATTTT. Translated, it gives CAINPGGGDRGIWQPQHF.

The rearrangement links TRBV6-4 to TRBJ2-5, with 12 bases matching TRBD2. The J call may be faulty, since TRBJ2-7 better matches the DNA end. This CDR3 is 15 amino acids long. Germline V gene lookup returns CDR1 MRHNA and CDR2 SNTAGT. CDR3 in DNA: TGTGCCAGCAGTGACTCGATGACTAGCGGGAGCGAGCAGTACTTC. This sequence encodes CASSDSMTSGSEQYF.

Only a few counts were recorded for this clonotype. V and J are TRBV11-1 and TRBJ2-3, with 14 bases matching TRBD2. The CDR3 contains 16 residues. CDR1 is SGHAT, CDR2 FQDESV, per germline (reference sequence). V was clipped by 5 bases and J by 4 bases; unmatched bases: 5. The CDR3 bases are TGTGCCAGCAGCCTCGGACTAGCGGGAGGCCCAGATACGCAGTATTTT. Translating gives CASSLGLAGGPDTQYF.

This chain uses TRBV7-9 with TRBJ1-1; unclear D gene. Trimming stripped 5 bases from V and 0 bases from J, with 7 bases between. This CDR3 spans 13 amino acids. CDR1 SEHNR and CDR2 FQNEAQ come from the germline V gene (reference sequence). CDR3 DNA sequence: TGTGCCAGCAGCACGAAGGTGAACACTGAAGCTTTCTTT. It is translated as CASSTKVNTEAFF.

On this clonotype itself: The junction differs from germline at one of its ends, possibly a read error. In nucleotides, the CDR3 is TGTGCTAGCAGCTTGTTAGGGGATACGCAGCATTTT. Translation gives CASSLLGDTQHF. The chain is built from TRBV11-2 and TRBJ2-3; maybe TRBD1 (5 bases). The DNA end is a closer match to TRBJ1-5, so the J assignment may be wrong. The V gene's germline CDR1 is SGHAT and CDR2 FQNNGV. This CDR3 has 12 amino acids.

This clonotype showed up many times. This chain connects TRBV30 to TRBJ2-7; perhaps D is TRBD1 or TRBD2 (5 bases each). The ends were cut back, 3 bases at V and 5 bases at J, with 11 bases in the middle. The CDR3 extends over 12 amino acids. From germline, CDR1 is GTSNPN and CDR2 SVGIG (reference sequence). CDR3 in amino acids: CAWSWGFHEQYF. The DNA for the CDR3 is TGTGCCTGGAGCTGGGGGTTCCACGAGCAGTACTTC.

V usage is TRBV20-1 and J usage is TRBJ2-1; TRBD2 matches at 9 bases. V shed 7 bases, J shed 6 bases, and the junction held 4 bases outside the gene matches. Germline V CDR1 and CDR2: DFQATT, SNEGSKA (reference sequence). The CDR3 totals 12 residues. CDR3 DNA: TGCAGTGGGGGGACTAGCTTCAATGAGCAGTTCTTC. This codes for CSGGTSFNEQFF.